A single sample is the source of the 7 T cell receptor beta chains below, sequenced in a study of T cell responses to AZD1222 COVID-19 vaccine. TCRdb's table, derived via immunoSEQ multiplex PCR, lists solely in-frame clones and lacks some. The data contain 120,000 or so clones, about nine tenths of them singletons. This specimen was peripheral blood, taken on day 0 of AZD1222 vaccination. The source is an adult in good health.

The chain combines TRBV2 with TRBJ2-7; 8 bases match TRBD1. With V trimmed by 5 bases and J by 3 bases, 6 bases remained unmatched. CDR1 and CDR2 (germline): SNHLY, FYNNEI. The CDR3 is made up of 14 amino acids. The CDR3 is CASSSGTGNYEQYF. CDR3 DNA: TGTGCCAGCAGTTCCGGGACAGGCAACTACGAGCAGTACTTC. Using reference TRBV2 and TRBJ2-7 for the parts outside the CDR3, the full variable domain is EPEVTQTPSHQVTQMGQEVILRCVPISNHLYFYWYRQILGQKVEFLVSFYNNEISEKSEIFDDQFSVERPDGSNFTLKIRSTKLEDSAMYFCASSSGTGNYEQYFGPGTRLTVT.

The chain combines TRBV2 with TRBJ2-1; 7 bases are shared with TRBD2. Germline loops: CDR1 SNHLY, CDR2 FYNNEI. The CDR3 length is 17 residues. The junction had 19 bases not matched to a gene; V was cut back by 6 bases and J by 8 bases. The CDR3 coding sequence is TGTGCCAGCAGCGAGAACAAAGCGGGATCTCGTAGGGATGAGCAGTTCTTC. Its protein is CASSENKAGSRRDEQFF.

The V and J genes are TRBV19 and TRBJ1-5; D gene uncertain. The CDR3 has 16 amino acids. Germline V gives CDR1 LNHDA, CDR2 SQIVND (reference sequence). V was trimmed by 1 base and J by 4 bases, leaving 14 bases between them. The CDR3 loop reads CASSIGRGGRNQPQHF. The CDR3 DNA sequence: TGTGCCAGTAGTATAGGACGGGGAGGGAGGAATCAGCCCCAGCATTTT.

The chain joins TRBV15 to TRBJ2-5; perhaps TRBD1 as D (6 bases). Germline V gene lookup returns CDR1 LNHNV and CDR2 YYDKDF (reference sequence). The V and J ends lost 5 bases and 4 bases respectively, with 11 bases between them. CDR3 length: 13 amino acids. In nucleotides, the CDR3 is TGTGCCACCAGCTTTCAGACAGGAGAGACCCAGTACTTC. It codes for CATSFQTGETQYF.

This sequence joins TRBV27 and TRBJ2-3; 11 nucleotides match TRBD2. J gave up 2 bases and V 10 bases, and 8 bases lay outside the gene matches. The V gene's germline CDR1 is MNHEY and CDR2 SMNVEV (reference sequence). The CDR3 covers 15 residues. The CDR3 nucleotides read TGTGCCATCGCTAGCGGGAGGCGGGTCACAGATACGCAGTATTTT. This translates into CAIASGRRVTDTQYF.

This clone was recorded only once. Here the CDR3 reads CASSPGRVNTGELFF. CDR3 sequence (DNA): TGTGCCAGTAGTCCAGGCCGGGTCAACACCGGGGAGCTGTTTTTT. V and J are TRBV19 and TRBJ2-2, with unresolved D. The germline gives CDR1 LNHDA, CDR2 SQIVND (reference sequence). V lost 5 bases to trimming and J lost 2 bases, with 12 bases between them. This CDR3 has 15 amino acids.

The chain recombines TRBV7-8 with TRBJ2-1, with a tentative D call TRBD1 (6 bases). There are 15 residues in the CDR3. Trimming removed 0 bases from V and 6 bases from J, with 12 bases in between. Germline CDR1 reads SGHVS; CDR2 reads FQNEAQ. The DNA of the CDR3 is TGTGCCAGCAGCTTAGCAGGGGACAAGAGCAATGAGCAGTTCTTC. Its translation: CASSLAGDKSNEQFF. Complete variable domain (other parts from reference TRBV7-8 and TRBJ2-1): GAGVSQSPRYKVAKRGQDVALRCDPISGHVSLFWYQQALGQGPEFLTYFQNEAQLDKSGLPSDRFFAERPEGSVSTLKIQRTQQEDSAVYLCASSLAGDKSNEQFFGPGTRLTVL.